The 29 T cell receptor beta chains below were found in one sample sequenced in a study of CD8+CD57+ T cells in acquired aplastic anemia. Profiling that covered TCR beta VDJ and CDR3 relied on genomic DNA as its template. TCRdb redid the calling of the reads with MiXCR, one entry per CDR3 protein. The sample contains about 210,000 distinct CDR3 sequences, roughly 35% of which appear only once. Sequencing input: sorted CD4+, CD8+, or CD8+CD57+ T cells (not recorded which) from PBMCs. The receptor set was obtained from a human donor in good health, serving as a control.

The table lists this clonotype with a few counts. The rearrangement uses TRBV12-3 or TRBV12-4 and TRBJ2-1; 7 nucleotides line up with TRBD1. Unmatched junction bases numbered 6, after V lost 5 bases and J lost 11 bases. There are 12 residues in the CDR3. The CDR3 loop is CASSTSTGQQFF. The CDR3, as DNA: TGTGCCAGCAGTACCTCGACAGGGCAGCAGTTCTTC.

V usage is TRBV29-1 and J usage is TRBJ2-1, with 7 bases lining up with TRBD1. Germline V CDR1 and CDR2: SQVTM, ANQGSEA. The CDR3 covers 15 residues. The junction had 9 bases not matched to a gene; V was cut back by 3 bases and J by 4 bases. As DNA, the CDR3 is TGCAGCGTTGAGCCGACAGGGCGATGGTACAATGAGCAGTTCTTC. This codes for CSVEPTGRWYNEQFF.

This clonotype was seen at least ten times. The V and J genes are TRBV19 and TRBJ2-5, with D tentatively TRBD2 (5 bases). This CDR3 has 14 residues. V was shortened by 3 bases and J by 5 bases, with 13 bases between the two germline ends. Germline values: CDR1 LNHDA, CDR2 SQIVND (reference sequence). The CDR3 here is CASSMTTRRETQYF. Written as DNA, the CDR3 is TGTGCCAGTAGTATGACTACCAGGAGGGAGACCCAGTACTTC.

This clonotype was found many times. The chain employs TRBV6-1 and TRBJ2-7; D is unresolved. This CDR3 comprises 13 residues. In germline, CDR1 is MNHNS, CDR2 SASEGT. V was clipped by 5 bases and J by 4 bases, with 12 bases between them. CDR3 region: CASSISPRYEQYF. CDR3 bases: TGTGCCAGCAGTATAAGCCCCCGGTACGAGCAGTACTTC.

The chain combines TRBV10-3 with TRBJ1-1, with 10 bases that match TRBD1. The CDR3 totals 12 residues. The V and J ends lost 4 bases and 9 bases, in that order; junction bases with no gene match: 2. In germline, CDR1 is ENHRY, CDR2 SYGVKD. For the CDR3, the DNA is TGTGCCATCAGTGTAGACAGGGGGCAAGCTTTCTTT. It yields the protein CAISVDRGQAFF.

This clonotype was recorded many times. The chain has TRBV6-1 and TRBJ1-2; the D is unclear. Between the trimmed V and J ends, which lost 10 bases and 2 bases, there was a span of 17 bases. Germline V lookup: CDR1 MNHNS, CDR2 SASEGT. This CDR3 region has 14 residues. The CDR3: CATSPAAGNYGYTF. DNA for the CDR3: TGTGCCACCTCCCCGGCTGCGGGCAACTATGGCTACACCTTC.

This clonotype came up many times. The J gene is TRBJ2-5, the V gene TRBV20-1; D is uncertain. The V and J ends lost 0 bases and 1 base respectively, with 6 bases between them. The CDR3 has 13 residues. In germline, CDR1 is DFQATT, CDR2 SNEGSKA (reference sequence). For the CDR3, the DNA is TGCAGTGCTAGAGATAACAGCCAAGAGACCCAGTACTTC. This gives the protein CSARDNSQETQYF.

Worth noting for this clonotype: A read error may be the cause here, since a much bigger clone is one base away. The DNA of the CDR3 is TGTGCCAGCAGTTCCTCGAGGACAGGGAGTAGTAATTCACCCCTCCACTTT. This codes for CASSSSRTGSSNSPLHF. V gene TRBV12-3 or TRBV12-4 combines with J gene TRBJ1-6; the match to TRBD1 covers 8 bases. This CDR3 has 17 amino acids. Unmatched junction bases numbered 11, after V lost 4 bases and J lost 6 bases.

This clonotype appeared a few times. The chain carries TRBV4-1 and TRBJ2-1; 8 nucleotides line up with TRBD2. This CDR3 has 15 residues. Germline lookup yields CDR1 MGHRA and CDR2 YSYEKL. J lost 4 bases, V lost 6 bases, and 8 bases had no gene match. The CDR3 bases are TGCGCCAGCAGACCAACTAGCGGAAAGTACAATGAGCAGTTCTTC. It translates to CASRPTSGKYNEQFF.

The chain has TRBV2 and TRBJ2-7; perhaps TRBD1 as D (5 bases). This CDR3 is 12 amino acids long. Per the germline V gene, CDR1 is SNHLY and CDR2 is FYNNEI. V lost 6 bases, J lost 3 bases, and 9 bases lay in between. CDR3 amino acids: CASRRQYYEQYF. The CDR3, as DNA: TGTGCCAGCAGAAGACAGTACTACGAGCAGTACTTC.

To note about this clonotype: Being one base from a much bigger clone, this may be a read error. The genes are TRBV10-3 and TRBJ2-7; TRBD1 agrees at 7 bases. This CDR3 has 13 amino acids. Losses at the gene ends were 4 bases for V and 3 bases for J; bases not matched to a gene: 3. CDR1 ENHRY and CDR2 SYGVKD come from the germline V gene. CDR3 residues: CAISATGVYEQYF. DNA of the CDR3: TGTGCCATCAGTGCCACAGGGGTCTACGAGCAGTACTTC.

This clonotype has a count of ten or more. This chain joins TRBV19 and TRBJ1-3; D ambiguous. V was pared by 5 bases and J by 3 bases, with 14 bases between. The germline gives CDR1 LNHDA, CDR2 SQIVND (reference sequence). CDR3 length: 15 amino acids. The CDR3 bases are TGTGCCAGTAGTTTTATGGCAGGAGATGGAAACACCATATATTTT. It translates to CASSFMAGDGNTIYF.

The rearrangement joins TRBV5-4 to TRBJ2-7; TRBD1 matches at 9 bases. Germline values: CDR1 SGHNT, CDR2 YYREEE (reference sequence). The CDR3 is 17 residues long. With 3 bases clipped from V and 2 bases from J, the junction kept 12 bases outside the gene matches. The CDR3 nucleotides read TGTGCCAGCAGCTCGTCAGCCGGGACAGGGATTCCCTACGAGCAGTACTTC. It is translated as CASSSSAGTGIPYEQYF.

The chain recombines TRBV11-3 with TRBJ2-6; no clear D gene. The CDR3 runs 14 residues. The germline CDR1 and CDR2 sequences are SGHNT and YENEEA. The V end was cut by 5 bases, the J end by 2 bases, with 7 bases between. CDR3 coding DNA: TGTGCCAGCAGCCCGATCACTGGGGCCAACGTCCTGACTTTC. Its translation is CASSPITGANVLTF.

Worth noting for this clonotype: A much larger clone lies a single base off, so this may be a read error. V is TRBV9 and J is TRBJ1-3; no clear D. Germline V gene data show CDR1 as SGDLS and CDR2 as YYNGEE. The CDR3 consists of 13 residues. In DNA, the CDR3 is TGTGCCAGCAGTGGGGAAGTAGGAAACACCGTATATTTT. Its translation is CASSGEVGNTVYF.

With respect to this clonotype: Its ends do not fully match the called genes, so a read error is possible. This chain connects TRBV2 to TRBJ1-2; 7 bases line up with TRBD1. The CDR3 has 15 amino acids. Per germline, CDR1 SNHLY and CDR2 FYNNEI. CDR3 DNA: TGTGCCCGCAGTGTTTCAACAGGGGCCGGAAGAGGCTACACCTTC. This sequence encodes CARSVSTGAGRGYTF.

This clonotype appeared many times. The rearrangement uses TRBV5-1 and TRBJ2-7; TRBD1 aligns across 10 bases. The germline gives CDR1 SGHRS, CDR2 YFSETQ. J was trimmed by 5 bases and V by 3 bases; bases with no gene match: 8. CDR3 length: 15 residues. CDR3 DNA sequence: TGCGCCAGCAGCTCCGGGACAGGGGTTCGTAACGAGCAGTACTTC. Amino acids: CASSSGTGVRNEQYF.

This clonotype was seen ten or more times. The chain is built from TRBV19 and TRBJ1-2, with 9 bases that match TRBD1. Germline CDR1 LNHDA, CDR2 SQIVND (reference sequence). V shed 4 bases, J shed 8 bases, and the junction held 8 bases outside the gene matches. CDR3 length equals 14 residues. CDR3 nucleotides: TGTGCCAGTAGTAAGGGGACAGGGACCTTGGGCTACACCTTC. Translating gives CASSKGTGTLGYTF.

This sequence joins TRBV2 and TRBJ1-1; no firm D call. The CDR3 length is 13 residues. Trimming took off 9 bases at V and 0 bases at J, with 11 bases between the two ends. Germline-derived CDR1 and CDR2 are SNHLY and FYNNEI. The CDR3 DNA reads TGTGCCAGTAGTAAAAAAATGAACACTGAAGCTTTCTTT. It specifies CASSKKMNTEAFF. Using reference TRBV2 and TRBJ1-1 for the parts outside the CDR3, the full variable domain is EPEVTQTPSHQVTQMGQEVILRCVPISNHLYFYWYRQILGQKVEFLVSFYNNEISEKSEIFDDQFSVERPDGSNFTLKIRSTKLEDSAMYFCASSKKMNTEAFFGQGTRLTVV.

This clonotype was found a few times. Here the CDR3 reads CASSGGGNTEAFF. The CDR3 DNA reads TGTGCCAGCAGTGGGGGAGGAAACACTGAAGCTTTCTTT. The V gene is TRBV2, the J gene TRBJ1-1; D gene uncertain. The length of the CDR3 is 13 residues. The germline V gene has CDR1 SNHLY and CDR2 FYNNEI. V was pared by 4 bases and J by 2 bases, with 8 bases between.

This clonotype was picked up many times. A much larger clone differs from this one at a single base, so this may be a read error. The chain links TRBV5-1 to TRBJ1-1, with a tentative D call TRBD1 (6 bases). V gave up 6 bases and J gave up 1 base, with 10 bases separating them. Germline CDR1 is SGHRS and CDR2 is YFSETQ. The length of the CDR3 is 13 residues. The CDR3 nucleotides are TGCGCCAGCATGTTGGGACAGAACACTGAAGCTTTCTTT. Protein: CASMLGQNTEAFF.

A single count supports this clonotype. The V call is TRBV7-8, the J call TRBJ1-1, with a tentative D call TRBD1 (6 bases). V was pared by 5 bases and J by 3 bases, with 10 bases between. The germline V gene encodes CDR1 SGHVS and CDR2 FQNEAQ. The CDR3 sequence is 13 residues long. In DNA form, the CDR3 reads TGTGCCAGCAGCCTAGACAGGCACACTGAAGCTTTCTTT. This translates into CASSLDRHTEAFF.

This clonotype came up many times. The genes are TRBV29-1 and TRBJ2-1, with a tentative D call TRBD2 (5 bases). The germline V and J ends were trimmed by 7 bases and 0 bases, with 10 bases remaining between them. The CDR3 has 13 residues. Germline assignment: CDR1 SQVTM and CDR2 ANQGSEA. DNA of the CDR3: TGCAGCGCGCGGGTGAGCTCCTACAATGAGCAGTTCTTC. This sequence encodes CSARVSSYNEQFF.

This clonotype was counted between two and nine times. This rearrangement joins TRBV3-1 to TRBJ2-7; 9 nucleotides agree with TRBD1. The CDR3 extends over 14 amino acids. V lost 1 base to trimming and J lost 7 bases; unmatched junction nucleotides: 5. CDR1 and CDR2 (germline): LGHDT, YNNKEL (reference sequence). CDR3 amino acids: CASSQATGGREQYF. The CDR3 nucleotides are TGTGCCAGCAGCCAAGCCACAGGGGGCAGGGAGCAGTACTTC.

V usage is TRBV7-2 and J usage is TRBJ2-5; D gene ambiguous. V lost 1 base to trimming and J lost 4 bases, with 7 bases between them. Germline V gives CDR1 SGHTA, CDR2 FQGNSA. This CDR3 comprises 13 residues. The CDR3: CASSLEGRETQYF. The CDR3 DNA sequence: TGTGCCAGCAGCTTAGAGGGTCGAGAGACCCAGTACTTC.

The genes are TRBV11-2 and TRBJ1-2, with D unclear. CDR1 is SGHAT and CDR2 is FQNNGV in the germline V gene. With 0 bases removed from V and 0 bases from J, the gap between germline ends came to 17 bases. This CDR3 has 18 amino acids. The CDR3 reads CASSLELVQTNANYGYTF. DNA of the CDR3: TGTGCCAGCAGCTTAGAATTAGTACAGACTAACGCTAACTATGGCTACACCTTC.

The V and J genes are TRBV15 and TRBJ1-6, with D possibly matching TRBD1 (6 bases). The CDR3 has 14 residues. Trimming took 3 bases from V and 6 from J, leaving 9 bases between them. The germline V gene encodes CDR1 LNHNV and CDR2 YYDKDF (reference sequence). The CDR3 here is CATSSGRGNSPLHF. For the CDR3, the DNA is TGTGCCACCAGCAGCGGCAGGGGTAATTCACCCCTCCACTTT.

This clonotype was detected ten times or more. The genes are TRBV10-1 and TRBJ2-5; D tentatively reads TRBD1 or TRBD2 (5 bases each). CDR1 is WNHNN, CDR2 SYGVQD, per germline (reference sequence). Trimming removed 1 base at V and 3 bases at J, with 9 bases between. This CDR3 has 14 residues. CDR3 amino acids: CASSELLGEETQYF. DNA of the CDR3: TGCGCCAGCAGTGAGTTATTGGGGGAAGAGACCCAGTACTTC.

This clonotype has at least ten counts. The chain carries TRBV7-9 and TRBJ1-1; unclear D gene. The CDR3 length is 14 residues. Trimming shortened V by 5 bases and J by 4 bases, and 14 bases separated the two germline ends. CDR1 is SEHNR and CDR2 is FQNEAQ in the germline V gene (reference sequence). CDR3 bases: TGTGCCAGCAGCCAACGGTGGGAGAGCACTGAAGCTTTCTTT. Translating it yields CASSQRWESTEAFF.